What follows describes a single T cell receptor beta chain. The data derive from a study of blood T cell repertoires in COVID-19. Seattle's cohort entered during active infection and was followed longitudinally. The CDR3 length is 12 residues. Trimming took 6 bases from V and 2 from J; bases not matched to a gene: 3. Germline V gene data show CDR1 as SQVTM and CDR2 as ANQGSEA. TCRdb keeps only in-frame clones here, not all; method: immunoSEQ multiplex PCR. Of fewer than 600,000 clones listed, roughly nine tenths are singletons. Sequencing was performed on peripheral blood. The sequence was obtained from a man aged 18 to 29 with COVID-19, enrolled during active disease. The V gene is TRBV29-1, the J gene TRBJ2-7; TRBD1 agrees at 8 bases. CDR3 loop: CSVATGAYEQYF. In DNA, the CDR3 is TGCAGCGTCGCGACAGGGGCCTACGAGCAGTACTTC.